The T cell receptor (beta chain) under discussion was sequenced for a study of regulatory T cells. Regulatory (CD25-high CD127-low) and conventional (CD25-low CD127-high) CD4+ T cells were sorted separately. General study points: Hydrophobic residues at CDR3 positions 6 and 7 were enriched in conventional CD4+ T cells of CD3G-deficient patients.

The PCR used 52 TRBV and 13 TRBJ primers. Some clones are missing from TCRdb's copy, which holds only in-frame ones; the method was immunoSEQ multiplex PCR. This table has fewer than 20,000 clones, approximately 82% appearing once. This CDR3 contains 15 residues. V shed 6 bases and J 2 bases; nucleotides not matched to a gene: 5. Germline V gene data show CDR1 as KGHSH and CDR2 as LQKENI. Turning to this clone: Its target is unknown.

V and J are TRBV18 and TRBJ2-1, with 9 positions matching TRBD2. The material sequenced was conventional CD4+ T cells sorted from blood. The TCR sequence derives from a person aged 30-39 years with CD3G deficiency. The chain's CDR3 is CASSLTSGPYNEQFF. The DNA of the CDR3 is TGTGCCAGCTCCCTGACTAGCGGTCCCTACAATGAGCAGTTCTTC.